Each of the 8 T cell receptor beta chains below was sequenced from the same sample in a study of vaccination and CD4 T cells after COVID-19. No antigen is known for these receptors. An Oncomine TCR Beta short-read assay was used to sequence the DNA from cultured CD4+ T cells. TCRdb used MiXCR to reprocess the PCR reads, holding one entry per CDR3 protein. This sample yields approximately 12,000 distinct CDR3 sequences, of which about 31% are seen a single time; roughly 12% belongs to the top ten. Indicated treatment: roughly 10-day PBMC culture with coronavirus spike peptide pools or control peptides (ViraFEST assay). The sample consisted of CD4+ T cells from blood, cultured in vitro, taken after SARS-CoV-2 vaccination. The receptor source for this set is a human donor who had recovered from COVID-19.

The chain carries TRBV28 and TRBJ1-2; D is ambiguous. Germline-derived CDR1 and CDR2 are MDHEN and SYDVKM. The CDR3 sequence is 13 residues long. Trimming stripped 6 bases from V and 8 bases from J, with 16 bases between. CDR3 residues: CASRLAPLTGYTF. The CDR3 DNA reads TGTGCCAGCAGATTGGCCCCTCTCACGGGCTACACCTTC.

This chain connects TRBV20-1 to TRBJ2-7, with TRBD2 matching over 9 bases. In germline, CDR1 is DFQATT, CDR2 SNEGSKA (reference sequence). The CDR3 loop spans 14 amino acids. Losses at the gene ends were 2 bases for V and 5 bases for J; bases not matched to a gene: 7. The CDR3 sequence: CSARFSGRGNEQYF. The CDR3 nucleotides read TGCAGTGCTAGATTTAGCGGGAGAGGCAACGAGCAGTACTTC.

The chain has TRBV6-1 and TRBJ2-7, with a possible D match to TRBD2 (6 bases). The CDR3 covers 15 residues. V was pared by 5 bases and J by 5 bases, with 19 bases between. Germline CDR1 and CDR2: MNHNS and SASEGT. The CDR3 is CASSRQTSLGHEQYF. In nucleotides, the CDR3 is TGTGCCAGCAGTAGGCAGACTAGTCTTGGCCACGAGCAGTACTTC.

The chain uses TRBV7-2 and TRBJ1-2; D perhaps matches TRBD1 (5 bases). This CDR3 spans 14 amino acids. Germline V gene lookup returns CDR1 SGHTA and CDR2 FQGNSA. Between the trimmed V and J ends, which lost 3 bases and 2 bases, there was a span of 10 bases. The CDR3 DNA is TGTGCCAGCAGCTTCTTCGGACAAAACTATGGCTACACCTTC. Protein sequence: CASSFFGQNYGYTF.

The table lists this clonotype with a few counts. CDR3 in DNA: TGTGCCACCAGTCCCTCCCACAGGGTTGTCGGCTACACCTTC. The encoded protein is CATSPSHRVVGYTF. The genes are TRBV24-1 and TRBJ1-2, with a weak D call TRBD1 (6 bases). V was clipped by 6 bases and J by 8 bases, with 18 bases between them. The CDR3 totals 14 residues. Per the germline V gene, CDR1 is KGHDR and CDR2 is SFDVKD.

This clonotype was seen a few times. The V gene is TRBV6-1, the J gene TRBJ1-1, with 7 bases fitting TRBD1. Unmatched junction bases numbered 5, after V lost 3 bases and J lost 1 base. The CDR3 runs 15 residues. Germline lookup yields CDR1 MNHNS and CDR2 SASEGT. DNA of the CDR3: TGTGCCAGCAGTGACGCCTCAGGGGGGAACACTGAAGCTTTCTTT. Translated: CASSDASGGNTEAFF.

This clonotype came up a few times. The rearrangement links TRBV28 to TRBJ2-7, with TRBD1 matching 9 bases. This CDR3 has 16 residues. V shed 6 bases and J 2 bases; nucleotides not matched to a gene: 11. Germline CDR1 MDHEN, CDR2 SYDVKM. CDR3 DNA sequence: TGTGCCAGCAGGGGATACCAACAGGGGGCGGCCTACGAGCAGTACTTC. It translates to CASRGYQQGAAYEQYF.

J is TRBJ2-2 and V is TRBV7-2; TRBD1 matches 7 bases. Germline-derived CDR1 and CDR2 are SGHTA and FQGNSA. The J segment lost 5 bases and the V segment lost 5 bases, leaving 11 bases of the junction unmatched. The CDR3 consists of 16 residues. DNA of the CDR3: TGTGCCAGCAGCCTCCTCCCACAGGGGTTTACCGGGGAGCTGTTTTTT. It is translated as CASSLLPQGFTGELFF.